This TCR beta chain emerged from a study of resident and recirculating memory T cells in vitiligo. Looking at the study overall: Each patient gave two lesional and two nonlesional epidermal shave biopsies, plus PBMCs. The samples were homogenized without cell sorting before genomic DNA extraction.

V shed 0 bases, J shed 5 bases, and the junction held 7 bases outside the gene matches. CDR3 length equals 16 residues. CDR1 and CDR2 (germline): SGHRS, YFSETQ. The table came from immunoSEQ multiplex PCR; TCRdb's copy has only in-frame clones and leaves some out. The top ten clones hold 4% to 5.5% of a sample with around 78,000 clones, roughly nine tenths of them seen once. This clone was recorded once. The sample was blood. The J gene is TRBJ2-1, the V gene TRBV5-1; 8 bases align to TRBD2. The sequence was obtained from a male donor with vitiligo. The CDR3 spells CASSLVGGRIDNEQFF. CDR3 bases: TGCGCCAGCAGCTTGGTGGGCGGGAGGATCGACAATGAGCAGTTCTTC.